This T cell receptor (beta chain) was identified in a study of T-cell reconstitution after alpha-beta-depleted transplantation in children. Library preparation (for TCRbeta) was performed with unique molecular identifiers. TCRdb re-called the PCR reads with MiXCR, one entry per CDR3 protein. The sample gives 120,000 to 150,000 distinct CDR3 sequences, around 8.5% of which show up once; 15% to 20% is in the top ten. The study's findings and limits: Several hundred rapidly expanded clones from non-depleted graft cells reportedly supplied alpha-beta T cells about two months post-transplant.

As to this clonotype: The antigen remains undetermined.

V shed 5 bases and J shed 0 bases, with 23 bases lying between them. The CDR3 runs to 20 residues. Germline V gives CDR1 SGHAT, CDR2 FQNNGV. V and J are TRBV11-2 and TRBJ2-6, with D perhaps matching TRBD1 (5 bases). The source of this sequence is a female patient between 2 and 15 years old who had a stem cell transplant for congenital amegakaryocytic thrombocytopenia, so the T cells may come from the graft donor. The source was PBMCs, mostly from graft donor cells, collected 180 days after TCRalphabeta/CD19-depleted stem cell transplant. The CDR3 loop reads CASSPIRGRLSSSGANVLTF. CDR3 nucleotides: TGTGCCAGCAGCCCAATTAGGGGCCGACTGAGCTCCTCTGGGGCCAACGTCCTGACTTTC.